This T cell receptor (beta chain) came from a study of T cell clonality in common variable immunodeficiency. Overall study findings and caveats: CVID subjects shared fewer TCRbeta clones than healthy controls did. CVID patient heterogeneity limited repertoire-clinical complication correlations. Reportedly, TCR beta sequences from common variable immunodeficiency showed fewer deletions and N-nucleotide insertions.

Heparinized whole blood, roughly 4.5 to 9 ml, came from each donor. The V gene lost 3 bases and the J gene lost 5 bases, with 13 bases spanning the gap. Germline V gene sequence: CDR1 SQVTM, CDR2 ANQGSEA. This CDR3 is 13 amino acids long. Some clones are missing from TCRdb's copy, which holds only in-frame ones; the method was immunoSEQ multiplex PCR. The record shows approximately 44,000 clones for this sample, with no singletons present. This clone came up many times. The antigen is unknown. The read ends 3 residues early relative to the CDR3; the germline J gene fills the gap. The clonotype was recovered from a person between 18 and 70 years old in good health. J is TRBJ1-2 and V is TRBV29-1, with no clear D. The sequenced material came from peripheral blood mononuclear cells. CDR3 DNA, as far as it was read: TGCAGCGTTGACTATCACCCCCCTTATGGC. This translates into CSVDYHPPYG. The whole CDR3 protein reads CSVDYHPPYGYTF.